The rows below give T cell receptor beta chains drawn from one sample of a study of naive and memory T cell subsets. TCRdb fed the UMI-ligation and nested PCR reads into MiXCR, producing one record per CDR3 protein. The sample has tens of thousands of distinct CDR3 sequences, 9% to 9.5% seen once. What was sequenced was naive CD8+ T cells from blood. The receptors here all came from a human donor in good health. Both conserved end residues are part of each CDR3. The D gene is left open where the match is weak. Only some rows state a clone size, as once, few, many or a class for expanded clones.

V gene: TRBV7-9
J gene: TRBJ1-4
clone size: few
CDR3 length: 13
D gene: -
CDR3 DNA: TGTGCCAGCAGCTTAGTTTCAAATGAAAAACTGTTTTTT
CDR3 protein: CASSLVSNEKLFF

V gene: TRBV6-4
J gene: TRBJ2-2
clone size: -
CDR3 length: 14
D gene: TRBD1
CDR3 DNA: TGTGCCAGCAGCCCCGGGACAGTCACCGGGGAGCTGTTTTTT
CDR3 protein: CASSPGTVTGELFF

V gene: TRBV7-8
J gene: TRBJ2-3
clone size: few
CDR3 length: 15
D gene: TRBD2
CDR3 DNA: TGTGCCAGCAGCTGGACTAGCGGGAGTGGAGATACGCAGTATTTT
CDR3 protein: CASSWTSGSGDTQYF

V gene: TRBV5-6
J gene: TRBJ2-2
clone size: -
CDR3 length: 12
D gene: -
CDR3 DNA: TGTGCCAGCTCTTCCCAACCCGGGGAGCTGTTTTTT
CDR3 protein: CASSSQPGELFF

V gene: TRBV10-3
J gene: TRBJ2-3
clone size: -
CDR3 length: 13
D gene: -
CDR3 DNA: TGTGCCATCAGTGAGTCAAGAACAGATACGCAGTATTTT
CDR3 protein: CAISESRTDTQYF

V gene: TRBV11-2
J gene: TRBJ2-1
clone size: -
CDR3 length: 19
D gene: TRBD2
CDR3 DNA: TGTGCCAGCAGCTTGTCCCACCCATTAGCGGGAGTGCCCTACAATGAGCAGTTCTTC
CDR3 protein: CASSLSHPLAGVPYNEQFF

V gene: TRBV3-1
J gene: TRBJ1-3
clone size: few
CDR3 length: 16
D gene: TRBD1
CDR3 DNA: TGTGCCAGCAGCCAAGAGCAGGGGGGAGCTGGAAACACCATATATTTT
CDR3 protein: CASSQEQGGAGNTIYF

V gene: TRBV14
J gene: TRBJ2-7
clone size: many
CDR3 length: 14
D gene: -
CDR3 DNA: TGTGCCAGCAGCCACCAAGGGGGGGGCTACGAGCAGTACTTC
CDR3 protein: CASSHQGGGYEQYF

V gene: TRBV9
J gene: TRBJ2-5
clone size: many
CDR3 length: 16
D gene: -
CDR3 DNA: TGTGCCAGCAGCGTAGAGGACTACCTCTCACTAGGGACCCAGTACTTC
CDR3 protein: CASSVEDYLSLGTQYF

V gene: TRBV29-1
J gene: TRBJ2-1
clone size: many
CDR3 length: 13
D gene: TRBD2
CDR3 DNA: TGCAGCGAACTTAGCGGGAACTACAATGAGCAGTTCTTC
CDR3 protein: CSELSGNYNEQFF